These T cell receptor beta chains were read from a single sample in a study of cytomegalovirus exposure and HLA in healthy donors. The repertoire was sequenced with immunoSEQ multiplex PCR; TCRdb's copy has only in-frame clones and lacks some. The sample lists around 170,000 clones, approximately 71% seen once, with roughly 1.6% in the top ten. The sequenced sample was PBMCs. These receptors were obtained from a girl aged 5 to 17 in good health and CMV-seronegative. Both conserved end residues are part of each CDR3. The D gene is left open where the match is weak. Some rows have no size entry. The others give once, few or many, or a class for an expanded clone.

>NA|TRBV6-5|TRBJ2-1|few
CASSPIEGNYNEQFF
TGTGCCAGCAGCCCGATAGAGGGTAACTACAATGAGCAGTTCTTC
>NA|TRBV5-1|TRBJ2-7|NA
CASSRDNFSYEQYF
TGCGCCAGCAGTCGGGATAACTTCTCCTACGAGCAGTACTTC
>TRBD1|TRBV27|TRBJ1-2|NA
CASSSVSRGPNYGYTF
TGTGCCAGCAGTTCCGTGTCCAGGGGGCCTAACTATGGCTACACCTTC
>NA|TRBV7-7|TRBJ2-3|NA
CASSLVGDLSTDTQYF
TGTGCTAGCAGCTTAGTGGGAGACCTATCCACAGATACGCAGTATTTT
>NA|TRBV13|TRBJ1-4|NA
CASRPPFGQGNEKLFF
TGTGCCAGCAGACCCCCGTTCGGGCAGGGTAATGAAAAACTGTTTTTT
>NA|TRBV7-9|TRBJ2-6|once
CASRSGDSLTGANVLTF
TGTGCCAGCAGGTCGGGGGATTCGTTAACTGGGGCCAACGTCCTGACTTTC
>TRBD2|TRBV27|TRBJ2-3|few
CASSSRAGGTDTQYF
TGTGCCAGCAGCTCCAGGGCGGGGGGCACAGATACGCAGTATTTT
>TRBD2|TRBV4-1|TRBJ2-5|NA
CASSQERTSGGQGETQYF
TGCGCCAGCAGCCAAGAGCGCACTAGCGGGGGCCAGGGGGAGACCCAGTACTTC
>TRBD2|TRBV9|TRBJ2-2|NA
CASSVGQSSGYTGELFF
TGTGCCAGCAGCGTAGGGCAGAGTAGCGGGTACACCGGGGAGCTGTTTTTT
>TRBD2|TRBV4-1|TRBJ2-5|NA
CASSLRDYYEIQETQYF
TGCGCCAGCAGCCTCAGGGACTATTATGAAATACAAGAGACCCAGTACTTC
>NA|TRBV7-6|TRBJ2-1|NA
CASSLALGEQFF
TGTGCCAGCAGCTTAGCTTTGGGCGAGCAGTTCTTC
>TRBD2|TRBV2|TRBJ2-5|NA
CASRRGETQYF
TGTGCCAGCAGGCGGGGGGAGACCCAGTACTTC
>NA|TRBV27|TRBJ2-5|few
CASSFSLEETQYF
TGTGCCAGCAGTTTTTCTCTAGAAGAGACCCAGTACTTC
>NA|TRBV6-6|TRBJ2-6|NA
CASRGLVGSGANVLTF
TGTGCCAGCAGAGGACTGGTAGGCTCTGGGGCCAACGTCCTGACTTTC
>TRBD1|TRBV11-1|TRBJ2-5|NA
CASSLSRTGYGETQYF
TGTGCCAGCAGCTTGTCGAGGACAGGGTATGGAGAGACCCAGTACTTC
>NA|TRBV5-1|TRBJ1-6|NA
CASGEGGNNSPLHF
TGCGCCAGTGGGGAAGGGGGAAATAATTCACCCCTCCACTTT
>NA|TRBV18|TRBJ2-7|NA
CASSPPEGGASYEQYF
TGTGCCAGCTCACCACCGGAGGGGGGGGCTTCCTACGAGCAGTACTTC
>TRBD1|TRBV15|TRBJ2-7|NA
CATSRDSDRTISYEQYF
TGTGCCACCAGCAGAGACTCGGACAGGACGATCTCCTACGAGCAGTACTTC
>TRBD1|TRBV5-1|TRBJ2-5|NA
CASSKQGSQEETQYF
TGCGCCAGCAGCAAACAGGGGTCTCAAGAGGAGACCCAGTACTTC
>NA|TRBV29-1|TRBJ1-2|NA
CSVVSGSDGYTF
TGCAGCGTTGTTTCAGGGTCTGATGGCTACACCTTC
>NA|TRBV2|TRBJ1-5|NA
CASSEAGGNNQPQHF
TGTGCCAGCAGTGAGGCGGGAGGGAACAATCAGCCCCAGCATTTT
>TRBD1|TRBV6-5|TRBJ2-1|NA
CASSSLGTGYNEQFF
TGTGCCAGCAGTTCCCTCGGGACAGGTTACAATGAGCAGTTCTTC
>NA|TRBV27|TRBJ1-2|NA
CASSLRAAGYGYTF
TGTGCCAGCAGTTTAAGGGCAGCGGGGTATGGCTACACCTTC
>NA|TRBV2|TRBJ2-5|NA
CASSEAGPWVTQETQYF
TGTGCCAGCAGTGAAGCGGGGCCTTGGGTCACTCAAGAGACCCAGTACTTC
>NA|TRBV4-1|TRBJ1-2|NA
CASSQTLTSGRGYGYTF
TGCGCCAGCAGCCAAACCCTCACATCGGGTAGGGGCTATGGCTACACCTTC
>TRBD1|TRBV5-6|TRBJ2-7|NA
CASSLRQGAAYEQYF
TGTGCCAGCAGCTTGAGACAGGGGGCAGCCTACGAGCAGTACTTC
>TRBD1|TRBV7-9|TRBJ1-2|few
CASSLQGQGDPPYTF
TGTGCCAGCAGCTTACAAGGACAGGGGGATCCTCCCTACACCTTC
>TRBD1|TRBV7-9|TRBJ2-7|NA
CASSSPGQGASEQYF
TGTGCCAGCAGTTCTCCGGGACAGGGGGCCTCGGAGCAGTACTTC
>TRBD1|TRBV7-8|TRBJ2-5|once
CASSLAHQGATETQYF
TGTGCCAGCAGCTTAGCGCATCAGGGGGCTACCGAGACCCAGTACTTC
>TRBD2|TRBV5-1|TRBJ2-2|NA
CASSSGLAGGRNTGELFF
TGCGCCAGCAGCTCCGGACTAGCGGGGGGACGGAACACCGGGGAGCTGTTTTTT
>TRBD2|TRBV6-4|TRBJ2-3|medium-sized
CASSEETGGADTQYF
TGTGCCAGCAGTGAAGAAACGGGGGGGGCAGATACGCAGTATTTT
>NA|TRBV9|TRBJ1-6|NA
CASSVVPTEDSPLHF
TGTGCCAGCAGCGTAGTCCCCACGGAGGATTCACCCCTCCACTTT
>NA|TRBV10-1|TRBJ1-2|NA
CASSESRVGGYTF
TGCGCCAGCAGTGAGTCCAGGGTCGGGGGCTACACCTTC
>TRBD2|TRBV11-2|TRBJ2-5|NA
CASSSGGGTGYQETQYF
TGTGCCAGCAGCTCTGGCGGGGGTACCGGGTACCAAGAGACCCAGTACTTC
>TRBD2|TRBV13|TRBJ2-1|NA
CASSSLHAGGVYNEQFF
TGTGCCAGCAGCTCCCTCCACGCGGGGGGAGTCTACAATGAGCAGTTCTTC
>NA|TRBV4-1|TRBJ1-1|NA
CASSQEEDGEAFF
TGCGCCAGCAGCCAAGAGGAGGACGGTGAAGCTTTCTTT
>TRBD1|TRBV23-1|TRBJ1-4|NA
CASSQPGQGAEKLFF
TGCGCCAGCAGTCAACCGGGACAGGGAGCGGAAAAACTGTTTTTT
>NA|TRBV5-1|TRBJ2-2|NA
CASGSNVGGGELFF
TGCGCCAGCGGTTCAAACGTCGGTGGCGGGGAGCTGTTTTTT
>NA|TRBV27|TRBJ1-1|NA
CASSGDGGNTEAFF
TGTGCCAGCAGTGGGGACGGGGGAAACACTGAAGCTTTCTTT
>NA|TRBV6-5|TRBJ1-5|NA
CASRSGEPNQPQHF
TGTGCCAGCAGGAGCGGAGAGCCGAATCAGCCCCAGCATTTT
>TRBD1|TRBV30|TRBJ1-1|NA
CAWTPPTGGTEAFF
TGTGCCTGGACCCCCCCGACAGGGGGCACTGAAGCTTTCTTT
>NA|TRBV11-2|TRBJ2-1|NA
CASSFRNEQFF
TGTGCCAGCAGCTTCAGGAATGAGCAGTTCTTC
>TRBD2|TRBV4-1|TRBJ2-5|NA
CASSQETSAQETQYF
TGCGCCAGCAGCCAAGAAACTAGCGCACAAGAGACCCAGTACTTC
>TRBD1|TRBV28|TRBJ1-2|few
CASKTGILNYGYTF
TGTGCCAGCAAGACAGGGATCCTTAACTATGGCTACACCTTC
>NA|TRBV6-5|TRBJ2-7|few
CASSRIDRNEQYF
TGTGCCAGCAGCCGCATAGACAGGAACGAGCAGTACTTC
>NA|TRBV6-6|TRBJ1-2|NA
CASRWRGERGYTF
TGTGCCAGCAGATGGCGGGGGGAGCGTGGCTACACCTTC
>NA|TRBV27|TRBJ2-1|NA
CASSLARDNNEQFF
TGTGCCAGCAGTTTAGCAAGGGACAACAATGAGCAGTTCTTC
>TRBD2|TRBV7-9|TRBJ2-3|few
CASSSSGGITDTQYF
TGTGCCAGCAGCTCTAGCGGGGGCATCACAGATACGCAGTATTTT
>TRBD1|TRBV11-2|TRBJ2-3|NA
CASSLRQGNENTDTQYF
TGTGCCAGCAGCTTAAGACAGGGAAACGAAAACACAGATACGCAGTATTTT
>NA|TRBV19|TRBJ2-2|NA
CASTPVTGELFF
TGTGCCAGTACCCCAGTCACCGGGGAGCTGTTTTTT
>NA|TRBV5-4|TRBJ2-7|NA
CASSPGLTYEQYF
TGTGCCAGCAGCCCCGGACTAACCTACGAGCAGTACTTC
>NA|TRBV7-9|TRBJ2-2|NA
CASSLYSNTGELFF
TGTGCCAGCAGCTTATATTCGAACACCGGGGAGCTGTTTTTT
>NA|TRBV4-1|TRBJ1-1|few
CASSQYEGGQEAFF
TGCGCCAGCAGCCAATACGAAGGCGGCCAGGAAGCTTTCTTT
>TRBD2|TRBV2|TRBJ2-5|NA
CASRGTSGGEDWQTQYF
TGTGCCAGCAGGGGGACTAGCGGGGGGGAGGATTGGCAGACCCAGTACTTC